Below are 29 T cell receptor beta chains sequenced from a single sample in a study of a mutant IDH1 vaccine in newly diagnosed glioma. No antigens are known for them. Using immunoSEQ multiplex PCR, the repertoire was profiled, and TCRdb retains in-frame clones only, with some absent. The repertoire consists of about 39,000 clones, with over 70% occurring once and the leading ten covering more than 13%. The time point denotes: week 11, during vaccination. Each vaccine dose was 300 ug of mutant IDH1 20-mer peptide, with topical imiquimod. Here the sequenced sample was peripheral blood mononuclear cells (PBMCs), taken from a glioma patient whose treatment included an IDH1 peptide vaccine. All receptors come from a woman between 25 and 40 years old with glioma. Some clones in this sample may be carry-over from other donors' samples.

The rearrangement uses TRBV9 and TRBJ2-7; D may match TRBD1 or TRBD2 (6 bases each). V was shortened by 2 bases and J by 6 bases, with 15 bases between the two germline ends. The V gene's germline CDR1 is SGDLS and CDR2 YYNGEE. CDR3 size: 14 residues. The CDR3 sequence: CASSVYLQGGEQYF. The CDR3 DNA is TGTGCCAGCAGCGTCTACCTACAGGGAGGCGAGCAGTACTTC.

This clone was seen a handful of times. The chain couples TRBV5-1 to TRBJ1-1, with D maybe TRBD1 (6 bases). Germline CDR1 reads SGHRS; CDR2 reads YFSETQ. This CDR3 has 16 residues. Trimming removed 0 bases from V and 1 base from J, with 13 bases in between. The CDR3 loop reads CASSLVLGQWNTEAFF. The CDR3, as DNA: TGCGCCAGCAGCTTGGTATTGGGACAATGGAACACTGAAGCTTTCTTT.

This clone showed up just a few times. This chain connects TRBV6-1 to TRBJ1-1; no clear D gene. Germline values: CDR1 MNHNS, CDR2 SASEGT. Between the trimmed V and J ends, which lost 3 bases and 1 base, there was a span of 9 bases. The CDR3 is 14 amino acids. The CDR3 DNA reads TGTGCCAGCAGTGAGGGGTTCCCGAACACTGAAGCTTTCTTT. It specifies CASSEGFPNTEAFF.

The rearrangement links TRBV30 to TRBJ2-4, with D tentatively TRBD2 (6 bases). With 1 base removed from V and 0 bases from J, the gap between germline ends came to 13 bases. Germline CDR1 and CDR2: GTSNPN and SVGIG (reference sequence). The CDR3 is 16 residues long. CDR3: CAWSGGIGVAKNIQYF. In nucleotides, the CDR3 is TGTGCCTGGAGTGGCGGGATTGGGGTAGCCAAAAACATTCAGTACTTC. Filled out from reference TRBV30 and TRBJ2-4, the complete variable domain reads SQTIHQWPATLVQPVGSPLSLECTVEGTSNPNLYWYRQAAGRGLQLLFYSVGIGQISSEVPQNLSASRPQDRQFILSSKKLLLSDSGFYLCAWSGGIGVAKNIQYFGAGTRLSVL.

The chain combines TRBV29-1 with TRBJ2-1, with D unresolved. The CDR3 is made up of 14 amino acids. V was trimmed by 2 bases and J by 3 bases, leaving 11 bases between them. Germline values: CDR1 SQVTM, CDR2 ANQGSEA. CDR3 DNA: TGCAGCGTTGAAATGGCTAGTAACTACAATGAGCAGTTCTTC. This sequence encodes CSVEMASNYNEQFF.

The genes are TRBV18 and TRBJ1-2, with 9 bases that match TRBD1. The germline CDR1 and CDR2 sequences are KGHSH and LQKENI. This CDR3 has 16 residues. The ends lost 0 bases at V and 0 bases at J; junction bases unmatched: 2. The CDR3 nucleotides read TGTGCCAGCTCACCACCGGGACAGGGATCTAACTATGGCTACACCTTC. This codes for CASSPPGQGSNYGYTF.

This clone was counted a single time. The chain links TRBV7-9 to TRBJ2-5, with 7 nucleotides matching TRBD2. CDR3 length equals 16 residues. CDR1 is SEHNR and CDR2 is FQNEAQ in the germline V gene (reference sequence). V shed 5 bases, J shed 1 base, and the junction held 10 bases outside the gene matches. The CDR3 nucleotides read TGTGCCAGCAGCCCACCGGCGGGGGTGGTCCAAGAGACCCAGTACTTC. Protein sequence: CASSPPAGVVQETQYF.

This chain's CDR3 is CASSLWDNSPLHF. In nucleotides, the CDR3 is TGTGCCAGCAGTTTATGGGATAATTCACCCCTCCACTTT. The J gene is TRBJ1-6, the V gene TRBV27; D is ambiguous. The germline CDR1 and CDR2 sequences are MNHEY and SMNVEV (reference sequence). The CDR3 is 13 residues long. V lost 1 base to trimming and J lost 5 bases, with 3 bases between them.

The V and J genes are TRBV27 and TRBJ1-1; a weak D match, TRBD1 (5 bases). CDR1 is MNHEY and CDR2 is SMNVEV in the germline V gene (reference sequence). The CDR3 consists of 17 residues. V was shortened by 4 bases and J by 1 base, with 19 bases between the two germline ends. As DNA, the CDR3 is TGTGCCAGCAGTTCTTTTTTGGGGGGGGTTGCGAACACTGAAGCTTTCTTT. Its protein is CASSSFLGGVANTEAFF.

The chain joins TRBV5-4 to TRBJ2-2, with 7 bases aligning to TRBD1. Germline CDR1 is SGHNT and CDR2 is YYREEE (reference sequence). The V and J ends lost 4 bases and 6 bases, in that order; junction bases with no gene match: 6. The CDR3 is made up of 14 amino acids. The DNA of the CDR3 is TGTGCCAGCAGCCCAGGGACAGCCGCCGGGGAGCTGTTTTTT. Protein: CASSPGTAAGELFF.

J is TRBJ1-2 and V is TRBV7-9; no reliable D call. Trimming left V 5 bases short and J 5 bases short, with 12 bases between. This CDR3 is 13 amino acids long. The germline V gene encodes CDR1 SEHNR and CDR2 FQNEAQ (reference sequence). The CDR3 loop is CASSPFSSYGYTF. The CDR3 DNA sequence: TGTGCCAGCAGCCCCTTCAGCTCTTATGGCTACACCTTC.

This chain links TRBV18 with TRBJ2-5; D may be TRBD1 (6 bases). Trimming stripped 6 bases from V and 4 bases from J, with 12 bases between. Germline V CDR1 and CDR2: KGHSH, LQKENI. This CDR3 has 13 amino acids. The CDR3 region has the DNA TGTGCCAGCTCTCCCGGACAGATAGAGACCCAGTACTTC. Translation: CASSPGQIETQYF.

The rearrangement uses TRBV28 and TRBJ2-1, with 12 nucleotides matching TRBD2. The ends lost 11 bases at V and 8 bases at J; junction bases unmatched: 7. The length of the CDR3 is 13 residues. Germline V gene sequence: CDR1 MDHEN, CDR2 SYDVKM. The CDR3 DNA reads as TGTGCCTGCACCCTAGCGGGAGGGGATGAGCAGTTCTTC. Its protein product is CACTLAGGDEQFF.

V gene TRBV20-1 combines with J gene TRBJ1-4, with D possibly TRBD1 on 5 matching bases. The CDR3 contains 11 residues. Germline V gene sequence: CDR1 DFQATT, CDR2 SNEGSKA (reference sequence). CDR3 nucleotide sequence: TGCAGGGGGGGGACCACCGAAAAACTGTTTTTT. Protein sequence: CRGGTTEKLFF.

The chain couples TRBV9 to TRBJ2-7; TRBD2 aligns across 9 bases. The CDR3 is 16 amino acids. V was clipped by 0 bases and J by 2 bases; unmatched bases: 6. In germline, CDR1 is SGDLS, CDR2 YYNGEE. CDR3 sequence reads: CASSVGFAGGAYEQYF. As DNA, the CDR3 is TGTGCCAGCAGCGTAGGTTTTGCGGGAGGGGCCTACGAGCAGTACTTC.

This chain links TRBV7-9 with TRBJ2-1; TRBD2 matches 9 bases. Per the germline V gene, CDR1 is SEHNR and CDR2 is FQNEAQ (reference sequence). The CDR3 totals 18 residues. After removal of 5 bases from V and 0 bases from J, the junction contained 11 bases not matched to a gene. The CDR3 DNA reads TGTGCCAGCAGCATCTCAGCGGGAGGCCCGAGCTCCTACAATGAGCAGTTCTTC. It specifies CASSISAGGPSSYNEQFF.

In DNA form, the CDR3 reads TGTGCCAGCAGCTTCGTGGGACAGAGCACAGATACGCAGTATTTT. Amino acids: CASSFVGQSTDTQYF. The chain has TRBV7-2 and TRBJ2-3; 7 bases are shared with TRBD1. V shed 3 bases, J shed 0 bases, and the junction held 3 bases outside the gene matches. Germline loops: CDR1 SGHTA, CDR2 FQGNSA. The CDR3 sequence is 15 residues long.

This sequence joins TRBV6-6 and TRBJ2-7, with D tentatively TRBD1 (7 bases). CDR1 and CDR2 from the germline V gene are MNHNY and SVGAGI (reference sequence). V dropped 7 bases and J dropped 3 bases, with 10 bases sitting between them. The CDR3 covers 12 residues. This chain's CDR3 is CASTQGGYEQYF. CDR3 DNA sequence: TGTGCCAGCACGCAGGGGGGCTACGAGCAGTACTTC.

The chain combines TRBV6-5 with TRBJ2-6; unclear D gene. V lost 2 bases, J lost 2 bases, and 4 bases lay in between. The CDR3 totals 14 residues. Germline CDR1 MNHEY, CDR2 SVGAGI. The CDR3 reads CASSYRAGANVLTF. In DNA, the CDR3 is TGTGCCAGCAGTTACAGGGCTGGGGCCAACGTCCTGACTTTC.

CDR3 coding DNA: TGTGCCCATTTTCCGGGGCCCGGAACCCGCAATGAGCAGTTCTTC. This gives the protein CAHFPGPGTRNEQFF. V gene TRBV6-6 combines with J gene TRBJ2-1; the D call may be TRBD1 or TRBD2 (5 bases each). CDR1 MNHNY and CDR2 SVGAGI come from the germline V gene (reference sequence). Trimming took off 11 bases at V and 6 bases at J, with 23 bases between the two ends. The CDR3 covers 15 residues.

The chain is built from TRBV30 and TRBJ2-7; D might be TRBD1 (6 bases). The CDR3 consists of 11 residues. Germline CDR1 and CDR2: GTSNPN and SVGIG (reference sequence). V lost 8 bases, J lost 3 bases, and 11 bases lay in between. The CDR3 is CASKQGYEQYF. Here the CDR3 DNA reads TGTGCCAGTAAACAGGGCTACGAGCAGTACTTC.

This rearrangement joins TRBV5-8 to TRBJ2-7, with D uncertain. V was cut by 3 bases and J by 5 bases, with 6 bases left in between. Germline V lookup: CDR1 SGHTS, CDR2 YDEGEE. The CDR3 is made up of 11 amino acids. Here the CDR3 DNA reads TGTGCCAGCAGCTCTTCAAACGAGCAGTACTTC. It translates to CASSSSNEQYF. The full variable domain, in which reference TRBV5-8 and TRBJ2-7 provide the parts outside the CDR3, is EAGVTQSPTHLIKTRGQQATLRCSPISGHTSVYWYQQALGLGLQFLLWYDEGEERNRGNFPPRFSGRQFPNYSSELNVNALELEDSALYLCASSSSNEQYFGPGTRLTVT.

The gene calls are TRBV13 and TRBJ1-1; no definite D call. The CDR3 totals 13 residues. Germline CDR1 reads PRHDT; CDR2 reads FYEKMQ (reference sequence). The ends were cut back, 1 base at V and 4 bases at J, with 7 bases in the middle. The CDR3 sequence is CASSLVRATEAFF. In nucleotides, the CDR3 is TGTGCCAGCAGCTTAGTCAGAGCCACTGAAGCTTTCTTT.

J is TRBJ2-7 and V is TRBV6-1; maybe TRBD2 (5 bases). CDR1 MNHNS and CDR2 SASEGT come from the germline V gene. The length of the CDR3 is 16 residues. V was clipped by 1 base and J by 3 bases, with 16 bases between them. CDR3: CASSEGGWARIYEQYF. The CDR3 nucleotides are TGTGCCAGCAGTGAAGGCGGGTGGGCAAGAATCTACGAGCAGTACTTC.

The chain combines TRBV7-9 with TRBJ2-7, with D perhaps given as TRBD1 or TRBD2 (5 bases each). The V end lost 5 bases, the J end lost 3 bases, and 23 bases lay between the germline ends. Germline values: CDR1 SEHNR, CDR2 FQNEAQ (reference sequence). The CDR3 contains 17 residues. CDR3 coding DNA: TGTGCCAGCAGCGTACGTGGTTGGGACCAAAAAAGCTACGAGCAGTACTTC. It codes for CASSVRGWDQKSYEQYF.

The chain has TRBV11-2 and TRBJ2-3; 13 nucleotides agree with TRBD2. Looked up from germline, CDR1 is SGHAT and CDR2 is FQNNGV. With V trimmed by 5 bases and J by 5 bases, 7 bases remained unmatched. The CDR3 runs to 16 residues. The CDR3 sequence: CASSKRGLAGRDTQYF. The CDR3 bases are TGTGCCAGCAGCAAGCGGGGACTAGCGGGAAGAGATACGCAGTATTTT. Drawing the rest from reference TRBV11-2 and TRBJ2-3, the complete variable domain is EAGVAQSPRYKIIEKRQSVAFWCNPISGHATLYWYQQILGQGPKLLIQFQNNGVVDDSQLPKDRFSAERLKGVDSTLKIQPAKLEDSAVYLCASSKRGLAGRDTQYFGPGTRLTVL.

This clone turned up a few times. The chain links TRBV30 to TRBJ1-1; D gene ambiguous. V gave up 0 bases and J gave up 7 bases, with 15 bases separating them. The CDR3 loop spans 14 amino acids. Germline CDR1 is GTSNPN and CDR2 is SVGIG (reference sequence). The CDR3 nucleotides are TGTGCCTGGAGTGTAGGTCCTGGGCAGGTTGAAGCTTTCTTT. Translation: CAWSVGPGQVEAFF.

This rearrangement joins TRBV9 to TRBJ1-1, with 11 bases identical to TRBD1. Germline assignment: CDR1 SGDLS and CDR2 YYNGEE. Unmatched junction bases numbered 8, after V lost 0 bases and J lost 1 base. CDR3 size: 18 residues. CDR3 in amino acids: CASSVGWDRGYPNTEAFF. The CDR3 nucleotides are TGTGCCAGCAGCGTAGGGTGGGACAGGGGGTACCCGAACACTGAAGCTTTCTTT.

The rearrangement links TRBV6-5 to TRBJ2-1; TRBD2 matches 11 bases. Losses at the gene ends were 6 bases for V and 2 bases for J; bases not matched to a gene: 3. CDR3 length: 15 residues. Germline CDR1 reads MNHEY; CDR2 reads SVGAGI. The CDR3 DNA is TGTGCCAGCAGACCGGGACTAGCGGCCTACAATGAGCAGTTCTTC. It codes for CASRPGLAAYNEQFF.